Presented here are 11 T cell receptor beta chains from one specimen sequenced in a study of OX40 agonist ivuxolimab in advanced cancers. Method: immunoSEQ multiplex PCR; TCRdb's copy keeps in-frame clones and lacks some. The sample includes 45,000 to 60,000 clones, more than 85% of them seen just once. This specimen was CD4+ or CD8+ T cells sorted from blood, taken in a trial of the OX40 agonist ivuxolimab. These receptors were taken from an adult with an advanced solid tumor such as melanoma, head and neck, liver or kidney cancer.

The gene calls are TRBV7-9 and TRBJ1-4; the D gene is possibly TRBD1 (6 bases). CDR1 SEHNR and CDR2 FQNEAQ come from the germline V gene (reference sequence). Trimming stripped 5 bases from V and 0 bases from J, with 7 bases between. The CDR3 is 14 amino acids. CDR3 sequence: CASSPGATNEKLFF. The CDR3 nucleotides read TGTGCCAGCAGCCCAGGGGCAACTAATGAAAAACTGTTTTTT.

The chain uses TRBV4-3 and TRBJ1-5; tentative D call: TRBD1 (5 bases). Germline loops: CDR1 LGHNA, CDR2 YSLEER. V lost 0 bases, J lost 4 bases, and 10 bases lay in between. This CDR3 is 15 amino acids long. CDR3 loop: CASSQDSGANQPQHF. Written as DNA, the CDR3 is TGCGCCAGCAGCCAAGATAGCGGGGCAAATCAGCCCCAGCATTTT.

The chain links TRBV6-5 to TRBJ1-5, with D unresolved. Trimming stripped 5 bases from V and 0 bases from J, with 8 bases between. This CDR3 comprises 14 residues. CDR1 is MNHEY and CDR2 is SVGAGI in the germline V gene. The DNA of the CDR3 is TGTGCCAGCAGTCCTTGGGATAGCAATCAGCCCCAGCATTTT. Protein: CASSPWDSNQPQHF.

J is TRBJ2-6 and V is TRBV6-6; D could derive from TRBD1 or TRBD2 (5 bases each). CDR1 is MNHNY and CDR2 is SVGAGI in the germline V gene (reference sequence). V was clipped by 3 bases and J by 1 base, with 7 bases between them. This CDR3 spans 15 amino acids. CDR3 in DNA: TGTGCCAGCAGTTATGGGGGTTCTGGGGCCAACGTCCTGACTTTC. Translated: CASSYGGSGANVLTF.

The chain links TRBV19 to TRBJ2-1; tentatively, D is TRBD1 (6 bases). The germline CDR1 and CDR2 sequences are LNHDA and SQIVND (reference sequence). This CDR3 is 15 amino acids long. The V gene lost 10 bases and the J gene lost 0 bases, with 16 bases spanning the gap. The CDR3, as DNA: TGTGCCACCAAGAAGGGGGTTTACTCCTACAATGAGCAGTTCTTC. Protein: CATKKGVYSYNEQFF. Supplemented by reference TRBV19 and TRBJ2-1, the full variable domain reads DGGITQSPKYLFRKEGQNVTLSCEQNLNHDAMYWYRQDPGQGLRLIYYSQIVNDFQKGDIAEGYSVSREKKESFPLTVTSAQKNPTAFYLCATKKGVYSYNEQFFGPGTRLTVL.

This rearrangement joins TRBV7-2 to TRBJ2-7, with a possible D match to TRBD1 (5 bases). Trimming took 2 bases from V and 3 from J, leaving 17 bases between them. The CDR3 covers 16 residues. CDR1 SGHTA and CDR2 FQGNSA come from the germline V gene. CDR3: CASSLTGVEPYYEQYF. DNA of the CDR3: TGTGCCAGCAGCTTAACAGGAGTAGAGCCTTACTACGAGCAGTACTTC.

This chain joins TRBV7-9 and TRBJ2-3; weak D call: TRBD2 (5 bases). Germline V gene data show CDR1 as SEHNR and CDR2 as FQNEAQ (reference sequence). V shed 7 bases and J shed 4 bases, with 18 bases lying between them. This CDR3 spans 15 amino acids. Here the CDR3 reads CASTVYEGDADTQYF. CDR3 coding DNA: TGTGCCAGCACCGTGTATGAGGGAGATGCAGATACGCAGTATTTT. Drawing the rest from reference TRBV7-9 and TRBJ2-3, the complete variable domain is DTGVSQNPRHKITKRGQNVTFRCDPISEHNRLYWYRQTLGQGPEFLTYFQNEAQLEKSRLLSDRFSAERPKGSFSTLEIQRTEQGDSAMYLCASTVYEGDADTQYFGPGTRLTVL.

J is TRBJ2-3 and V is TRBV10-1; 12 bases align to TRBD2. Germline V gives CDR1 WNHNN, CDR2 SYGVQD (reference sequence). This CDR3 has 22 amino acids. The V and J ends lost 3 bases and 0 bases, in that order; junction bases with no gene match: 19. CDR3: CASSDGQGTTSGSGVSTDTQYF. CDR3 in DNA: TGCGCCAGCAGTGATGGACAGGGGACGACTAGCGGGAGTGGTGTTAGCACAGATACGCAGTATTTT.

This clone was observed once. The V gene is TRBV10-3, the J gene TRBJ1-2, with TRBD1 identical over 7 bases. CDR3 length: 15 residues. Germline values: CDR1 ENHRY, CDR2 SYGVKD. The ends lost 10 bases at V and 0 bases at J; junction bases unmatched: 11. The CDR3 here is CATSRQGIANYGYTF. CDR3 nucleotide sequence: TGTGCCACAAGCCGACAGGGAATAGCTAACTATGGCTACACCTTC.

This clone was counted a single time. The chain recombines TRBV29-1 with TRBJ2-3, with TRBD1 matching over 11 bases. CDR1 is SQVTM, CDR2 ANQGSEA, per germline. CDR3 length: 14 amino acids. With 7 bases clipped from V and 4 bases from J, the junction kept 7 bases outside the gene matches. CDR3 coding DNA: TGCAGCGCCTCAGGGGACAGGGGGGCAGATACGCAGTATTTT. Its protein is CSASGDRGADTQYF.

The V gene is TRBV6-5, the J gene TRBJ1-6, with 8 bases fitting TRBD1. The germline V gene encodes CDR1 MNHEY and CDR2 SVGAGI. V was clipped by 4 bases and J by 9 bases; unmatched bases: 8. The CDR3 has 15 amino acids. CDR3 nucleotide sequence: TGTGCCAGCAGTTTTACCGGGACAGGAGCTTCACCCCTCCACTTT. It encodes CASSFTGTGASPLHF.